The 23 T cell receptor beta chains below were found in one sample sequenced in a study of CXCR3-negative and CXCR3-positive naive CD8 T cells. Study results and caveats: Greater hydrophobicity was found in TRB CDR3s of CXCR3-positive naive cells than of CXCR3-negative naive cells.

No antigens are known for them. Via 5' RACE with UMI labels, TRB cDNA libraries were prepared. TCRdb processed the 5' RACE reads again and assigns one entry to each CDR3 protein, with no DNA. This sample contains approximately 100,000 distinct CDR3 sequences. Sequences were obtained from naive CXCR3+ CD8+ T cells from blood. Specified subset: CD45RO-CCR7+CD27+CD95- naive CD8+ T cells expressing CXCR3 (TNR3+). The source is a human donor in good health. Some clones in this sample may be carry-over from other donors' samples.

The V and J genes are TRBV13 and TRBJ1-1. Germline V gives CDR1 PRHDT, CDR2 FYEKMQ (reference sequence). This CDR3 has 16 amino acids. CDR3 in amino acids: CASSLRSGMGYTEAFF.

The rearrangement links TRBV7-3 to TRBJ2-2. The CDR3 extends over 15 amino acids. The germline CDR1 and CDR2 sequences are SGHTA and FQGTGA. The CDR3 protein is CASSLEGPETGELFF. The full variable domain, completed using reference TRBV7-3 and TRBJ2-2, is GAGVSQTPSNKVTEKGKYVELRCDPISGHTALYWYRQSLGQGPEFLIYFQGTGAADDSGLPNDRFFAVRPEGSVSTLKIQRTERGDSAVYLCASSLEGPETGELFFGEGSRLTVL.

The CDR3 is CASSVEGLAFVGEQFF. The chain recombines TRBV9 with TRBJ2-1; TCRdb lists TRBD2, though no DNA is available to test this call. There are 16 residues in the CDR3. CDR1 and CDR2 (germline): SGDLS, YYNGEE.

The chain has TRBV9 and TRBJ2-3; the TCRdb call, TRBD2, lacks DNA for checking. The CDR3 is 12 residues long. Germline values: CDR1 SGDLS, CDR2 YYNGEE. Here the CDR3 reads CASASPPDTQYF.

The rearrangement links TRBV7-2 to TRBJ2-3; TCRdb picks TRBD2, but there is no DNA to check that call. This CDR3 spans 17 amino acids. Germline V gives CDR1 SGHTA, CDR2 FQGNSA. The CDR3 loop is CASSLYWGLSSTDTQYF. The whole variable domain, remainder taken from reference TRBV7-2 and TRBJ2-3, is GAGVSQSPSNKVTEKGKDVELRCDPISGHTALYWYRQSLGQGLEFLIYFQGNSAPDKSGLPSDRFSAERTGGSVSTLTIQRTQQEDSAVYLCASSLYWGLSSTDTQYFGPGTRLTVL.

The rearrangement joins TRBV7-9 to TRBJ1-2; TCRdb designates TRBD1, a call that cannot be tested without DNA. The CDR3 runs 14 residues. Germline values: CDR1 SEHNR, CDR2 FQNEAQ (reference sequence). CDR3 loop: CASSSVTGGYGYTF.

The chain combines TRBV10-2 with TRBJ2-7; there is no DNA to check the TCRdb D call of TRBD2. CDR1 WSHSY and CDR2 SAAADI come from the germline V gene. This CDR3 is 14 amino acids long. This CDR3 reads CASRELAGVKEQYF.

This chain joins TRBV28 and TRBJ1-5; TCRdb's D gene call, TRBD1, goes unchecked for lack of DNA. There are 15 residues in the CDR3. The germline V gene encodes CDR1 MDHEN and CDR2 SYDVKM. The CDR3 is CASRDGTGSYQPQHF.

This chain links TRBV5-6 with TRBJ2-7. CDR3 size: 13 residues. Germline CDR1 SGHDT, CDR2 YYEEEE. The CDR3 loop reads CASSRLRWYEQYF. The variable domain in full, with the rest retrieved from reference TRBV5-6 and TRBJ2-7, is DAGVTQSPTHLIKTRGQQVTLRCSPKSGHDTVSWYQQALGQGPQFIFQYYEEEERQRGNFPDRFSGHQFPNYSSELNVNALLLGDSALYLCASSRLRWYEQYFGPGTRLTVT.

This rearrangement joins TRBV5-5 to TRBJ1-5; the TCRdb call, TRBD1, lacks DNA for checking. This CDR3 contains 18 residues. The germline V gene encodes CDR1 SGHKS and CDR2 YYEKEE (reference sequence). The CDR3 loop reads CASSSGQGNDYRNQPQHF.

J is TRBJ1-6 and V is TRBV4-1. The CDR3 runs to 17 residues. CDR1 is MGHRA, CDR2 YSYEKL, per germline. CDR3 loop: CASSQRDPPTYNSPLHF.

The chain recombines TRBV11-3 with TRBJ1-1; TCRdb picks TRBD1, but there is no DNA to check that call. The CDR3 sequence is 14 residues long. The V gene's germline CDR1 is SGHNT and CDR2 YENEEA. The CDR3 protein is CASSFPDRVAEAFF.

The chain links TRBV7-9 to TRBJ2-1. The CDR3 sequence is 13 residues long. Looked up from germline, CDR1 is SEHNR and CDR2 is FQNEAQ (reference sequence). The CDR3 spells CASSSRSYNEQFF.

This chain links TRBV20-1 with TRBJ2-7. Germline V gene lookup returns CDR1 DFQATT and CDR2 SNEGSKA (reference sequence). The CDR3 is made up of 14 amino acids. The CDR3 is CSARDSIGFGEQYF.

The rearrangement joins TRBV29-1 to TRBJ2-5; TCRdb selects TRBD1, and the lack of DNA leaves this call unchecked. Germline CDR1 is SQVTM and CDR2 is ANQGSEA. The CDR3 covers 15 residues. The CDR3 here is CSVEDPGQEQETQYF.

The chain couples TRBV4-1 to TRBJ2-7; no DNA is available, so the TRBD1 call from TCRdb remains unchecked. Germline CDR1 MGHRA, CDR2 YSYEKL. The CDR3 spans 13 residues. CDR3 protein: CASSQDPDYEQYF.

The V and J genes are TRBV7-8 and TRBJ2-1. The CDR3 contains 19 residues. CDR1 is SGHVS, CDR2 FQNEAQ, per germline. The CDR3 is CASSFREPQRIGSYNEQFF.

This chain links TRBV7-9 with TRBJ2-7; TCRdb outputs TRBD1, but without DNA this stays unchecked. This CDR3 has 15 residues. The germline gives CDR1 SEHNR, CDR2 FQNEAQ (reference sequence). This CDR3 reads CASSSPGTAIYEQYF.

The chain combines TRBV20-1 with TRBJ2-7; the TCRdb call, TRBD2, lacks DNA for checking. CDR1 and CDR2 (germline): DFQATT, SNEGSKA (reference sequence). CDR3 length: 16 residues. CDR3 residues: CSARDPELAGFYEQYF.

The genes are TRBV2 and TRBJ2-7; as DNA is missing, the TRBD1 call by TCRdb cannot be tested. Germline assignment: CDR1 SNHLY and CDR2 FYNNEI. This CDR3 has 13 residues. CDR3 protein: CASTGRGVYEQYF. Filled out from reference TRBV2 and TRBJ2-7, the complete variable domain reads EPEVTQTPSHQVTQMGQEVILRCVPISNHLYFYWYRQILGQKVEFLVSFYNNEISEKSEIFDDQFSVERPDGSNFTLKIRSTKLEDSAMYFCASTGRGVYEQYFGPGTRLTVT.

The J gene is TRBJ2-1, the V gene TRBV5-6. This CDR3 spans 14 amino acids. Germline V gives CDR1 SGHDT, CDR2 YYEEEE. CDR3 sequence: CASSLRTPNNEQFF.

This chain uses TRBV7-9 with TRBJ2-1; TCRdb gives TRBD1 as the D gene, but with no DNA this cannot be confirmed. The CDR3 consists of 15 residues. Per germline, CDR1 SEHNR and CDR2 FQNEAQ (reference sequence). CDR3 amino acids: CASSLRGSSGNEQFF.

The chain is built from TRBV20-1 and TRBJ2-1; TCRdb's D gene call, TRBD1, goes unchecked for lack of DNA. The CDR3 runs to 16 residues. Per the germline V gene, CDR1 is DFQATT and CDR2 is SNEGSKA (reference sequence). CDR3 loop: CSAVPRTGELWGEQFF.